These T cell receptor beta chains were read from a single sample in a study of T-cell memory formation after mild COVID-19. TCRdb used MiXCR to reprocess the 5' RACE reads, holding one entry per CDR3 protein. Here the sample spans roughly 480,000 distinct CDR3 sequences, about 23% being singletons. Sequencing was done on a sample of PBMCs or a T cell subset sorted from them (not recorded which). These receptors all stem from an adult woman who had mild COVID-19 (a few samples of this study predate the infection). Cell type and time point are not known. CDR3s include the opening cysteine and the closing phenylalanine or tryptophan. Each record gives: J gene, D gene, clone size, V gene, CDR3 DNA, CDR3 protein. D genes are given only for firm matches. Clone size appears in some rows only: once, few, many, or a class for an expanded clone.

J gene: TRBJ2-3; D gene: TRBD2; clone size: few; V gene: TRBV30; CDR3 DNA: TGTGCCTGGAGTCTTGGGCTAGCGGGGGAGGATACGCAGTATTTT; CDR3 protein: CAWSLGLAGEDTQYF
J gene: TRBJ1-2; D gene: TRBD1; clone size: NA; V gene: TRBV25-1; CDR3 DNA: TGTGCCAGCAGTCTGACAGGGATTCATGGCTACACCTTC; CDR3 protein: CASSLTGIHGYTF
J gene: TRBJ1-4; D gene: TRBD1; clone size: NA; V gene: TRBV2; CDR3 DNA: TGTGCCAGCAGCGGTGACAGGGGTCTAAATTGGGAACTGTTTTTT; CDR3 protein: CASSGDRGLNWELFF
J gene: TRBJ2-7; D gene: TRBD2; clone size: NA; V gene: TRBV4-2; CDR3 DNA: TGTGCCAGCAGCCACAAACTAGCGGGCCGCCCAGTCGAGCAGTACTTC; CDR3 protein: CASSHKLAGRPVEQYF
J gene: TRBJ2-1; D gene: NA; clone size: NA; V gene: TRBV12-3/TRBV12-4; CDR3 DNA: TGTGCCAGCAGTTCTGGGGGGACTGAGCAGTTCTTC; CDR3 protein: CASSSGGTEQFF
J gene: TRBJ2-5; D gene: NA; clone size: NA; V gene: TRBV7-8; CDR3 DNA: TGTGCCAGCAGCCAGGGAGCAGCAGGGACCCAGTACTTC; CDR3 protein: CASSQGAAGTQYF
J gene: TRBJ2-1; D gene: TRBD2; clone size: few; V gene: TRBV3-1; CDR3 DNA: TGTGCCAGCAGCCAGACACCAAGGACTAGCGGGAGAAACAATGAGCAGTTCTTC; CDR3 protein: CASSQTPRTSGRNNEQFF
J gene: TRBJ2-5; D gene: TRBD2; clone size: NA; V gene: TRBV7-2; CDR3 DNA: TGTGCCAGCAGCTTCGTCAGCGGGGGAGAGACCCAGTACTTC; CDR3 protein: CASSFVSGGETQYF
J gene: TRBJ2-1; D gene: TRBD2; clone size: NA; V gene: TRBV24-1; CDR3 DNA: TGTGCCACCAGTGGTCTTCCAGCGGGAGGGCCGAATGAGCAGTTCTTC; CDR3 protein: CATSGLPAGGPNEQFF
J gene: TRBJ2-2; D gene: NA; clone size: NA; V gene: TRBV6-5; CDR3 DNA: TGTGCCAGCAGTTACGACCCCCAGGGGGAGGGCCGCGCCGGGGAGCTGTTTTTT; CDR3 protein: CASSYDPQGEGRAGELFF
J gene: TRBJ2-5; D gene: NA; clone size: many; V gene: TRBV18; CDR3 DNA: TGTGCCAGCTCACCCGGGACCCAAGAGACCCAGTACTTC; CDR3 protein: CASSPGTQETQYF
J gene: TRBJ1-2; D gene: TRBD1; clone size: NA; V gene: TRBV7-2; CDR3 DNA: TGTGCCAGCAGCGAGACAGGGTCCTCCTATGGCTACACCTTC; CDR3 protein: CASSETGSSYGYTF
J gene: TRBJ1-2; D gene: TRBD1; clone size: NA; V gene: TRBV5-1; CDR3 DNA: TGCGCCAGCAGCACGGACAGGGCCAACTATGGCTACACCTTC; CDR3 protein: CASSTDRANYGYTF
J gene: TRBJ2-1; D gene: TRBD2; clone size: NA; V gene: TRBV12-3/TRBV12-4; CDR3 DNA: TGTGCCAGCAGATTTACCCTAGCGGGAGGTTACAATGAGCAGTTCTTC; CDR3 protein: CASRFTLAGGYNEQFF
J gene: TRBJ1-4; D gene: NA; clone size: few; V gene: TRBV20-1; CDR3 DNA: TGCAGTGCTGAAGGACCTAATGAAAAACTGTTTTTT; CDR3 protein: CSAEGPNEKLFF
J gene: TRBJ2-6; D gene: TRBD1; clone size: NA; V gene: TRBV5-6; CDR3 DNA: TGTGCCAGCAGCTCCCTCCCCGGGACAGCCCGCGTTCGGGCCAACGTCCTGACTTTC; CDR3 protein: CASSSLPGTARVRANVLTF
J gene: TRBJ2-4; D gene: NA; clone size: NA; V gene: TRBV20-1; CDR3 DNA: TGCAGTGCTAGAGATCCGGGGCCCGGCAAAAACATTCAGTACTTC; CDR3 protein: CSARDPGPGKNIQYF
J gene: TRBJ2-1; D gene: NA; clone size: NA; V gene: TRBV7-2; CDR3 DNA: TGTGCCAGCAGCTCAGCCAGGACTATCTACAATGAGCAGTTCTTC; CDR3 protein: CASSSARTIYNEQFF
J gene: TRBJ2-2; D gene: TRBD2; clone size: few; V gene: TRBV5-1; CDR3 DNA: TGCGCCAGCAGCTTGGCCCCTAGCGGGACGAACACCGGGGAGCTGTTTTTT; CDR3 protein: CASSLAPSGTNTGELFF
J gene: TRBJ2-3; D gene: TRBD2; clone size: NA; V gene: TRBV11-3; CDR3 DNA: TGTGCCAGCAGCTTCGAATCCGGGACTAGCGGGAGGGCGGCAGATACGCAGTATTTT; CDR3 protein: CASSFESGTSGRAADTQYF
J gene: TRBJ2-2; D gene: TRBD2; clone size: once; V gene: TRBV4-2; CDR3 DNA: TGTGCCAGCAGCCAAGATAGACTAGCGGGAGTAGGTGGCACCGGGGAGCTGTTTTTT; CDR3 protein: CASSQDRLAGVGGTGELFF
J gene: TRBJ2-2; D gene: NA; clone size: few; V gene: TRBV15; CDR3 DNA: TGTGCCACCAGCAGAGAGGGGAATTGGGACACCGGGGAGCTGTTTTTT; CDR3 protein: CATSREGNWDTGELFF
J gene: TRBJ2-5; D gene: TRBD1; clone size: few; V gene: TRBV29-1; CDR3 DNA: TGCAGCGTTGACGAGGGGGCGGCGGAGACCCAGTACTTC; CDR3 protein: CSVDEGAAETQYF
J gene: TRBJ2-1; D gene: TRBD2; clone size: many; V gene: TRBV4-2; CDR3 DNA: TGTGCCAGCAGCCAAGATTCGGCTAGCGGGAGCTGGAATGAGCAGTTCTTC; CDR3 protein: CASSQDSASGSWNEQFF
J gene: TRBJ1-1; D gene: NA; clone size: few; V gene: TRBV19; CDR3 DNA: TGTGCCAGTAGTACCGTTGGCGGGTTGGAAGCTTTCTTT; CDR3 protein: CASSTVGGLEAFF
J gene: TRBJ2-5; D gene: TRBD2; clone size: NA; V gene: TRBV6-6; CDR3 DNA: TGTGCCAGCAGGACAGGACTAGCAATAGAGACCCAGTACTTC; CDR3 protein: CASRTGLAIETQYF
J gene: TRBJ2-7; D gene: TRBD2; clone size: NA; V gene: TRBV5-1; CDR3 DNA: TGCGCCAGCAGCTTACGGACTAGCGTGACTCCGTGGGTGCACGAGCAGTACTTC; CDR3 protein: CASSLRTSVTPWVHEQYF
J gene: TRBJ2-1; D gene: TRBD1; clone size: few; V gene: TRBV5-1; CDR3 DNA: TGCGCCAGCAGCTTGGGTGGGACAGGGGGCACGAGGAATGAGCAGTTCTTC; CDR3 protein: CASSLGGTGGTRNEQFF
J gene: TRBJ2-2; D gene: TRBD2; clone size: few; V gene: TRBV12-3/TRBV12-4; CDR3 DNA: TGTGCCAGCAGCCCCGGACTAGCGGGACCCACCGGGGAGCTGTTTTTT; CDR3 protein: CASSPGLAGPTGELFF
J gene: TRBJ2-7; D gene: NA; clone size: few; V gene: TRBV27; CDR3 DNA: TGTGCCAGCAGTCAAGGGGACAACTACGAGCAGTACTTC; CDR3 protein: CASSQGDNYEQYF
J gene: TRBJ2-5; D gene: NA; clone size: many; V gene: TRBV7-9; CDR3 DNA: TGTGCCAGCAGCTTAGCTCCCCTAGAGACCCAGTACTTC; CDR3 protein: CASSLAPLETQYF
J gene: TRBJ1-1; D gene: NA; clone size: few; V gene: TRBV7-2; CDR3 DNA: TGTGCCAGCAGCTTAGGGCAGGGAGTTGAAGCTTTCTTT; CDR3 protein: CASSLGQGVEAFF
J gene: TRBJ2-1; D gene: TRBD2; clone size: few; V gene: TRBV7-6; CDR3 DNA: TGTGCCAGCACAACCCCCGGGGGGGGTTACAATGAGCAGTTCTTC; CDR3 protein: CASTTPGGGYNEQFF
J gene: TRBJ1-1; D gene: TRBD1; clone size: NA; V gene: TRBV29-1; CDR3 DNA: TGCAGCGCCTCGGGACAGCCAAACACTGAAGCTTTCTTT; CDR3 protein: CSASGQPNTEAFF
J gene: TRBJ2-1; D gene: TRBD2; clone size: NA; V gene: TRBV6-5; CDR3 DNA: TGTGCCAGCAGTTACCGGGCGGGAGCCTTTTACAATGAGCAGTTCTTC; CDR3 protein: CASSYRAGAFYNEQFF
J gene: TRBJ2-7; D gene: NA; clone size: NA; V gene: TRBV9; CDR3 DNA: TGTGCCAGCAGCGTAGCGGGGCAGGCGACCTACGAGCAGTACTTC; CDR3 protein: CASSVAGQATYEQYF
J gene: TRBJ1-4; D gene: NA; clone size: NA; V gene: TRBV7-2; CDR3 DNA: TGTGCCAGCAGCTTAGGGACAGCCTCTCCGAAACTGTTTTTT; CDR3 protein: CASSLGTASPKLFF
J gene: TRBJ2-2; D gene: NA; clone size: few; V gene: TRBV24-1; CDR3 DNA: TGTGCCACCAGTGAAAACCGACTAGGAGCCGGGGAGCTGTTTTTT; CDR3 protein: CATSENRLGAGELFF
J gene: TRBJ1-1; D gene: NA; clone size: NA; V gene: TRBV6-5; CDR3 DNA: TGTGCCAGCAACGACGGGGACACTGAAGCTTTCTTT; CDR3 protein: CASNDGDTEAFF
J gene: TRBJ2-1; D gene: TRBD1; clone size: many; V gene: TRBV7-8; CDR3 DNA: TGTGCCAGCAGCTTGGACAGGGTCGAGCAGTTCTTC; CDR3 protein: CASSLDRVEQFF
J gene: TRBJ1-2; D gene: NA; clone size: NA; V gene: TRBV6-5; CDR3 DNA: TGTGCCAGCAGTCCGGGCCTTCCCTTTGGCTACACCTTC; CDR3 protein: CASSPGLPFGYTF
J gene: TRBJ2-1; D gene: NA; clone size: many; V gene: TRBV12-3/TRBV12-4; CDR3 DNA: TGTGCCAGCAGGAAGATAGGTGAGCAGTTCTTC; CDR3 protein: CASRKIGEQFF
J gene: TRBJ1-1; D gene: NA; clone size: few; V gene: TRBV29-1; CDR3 DNA: TGCAGCGTTGAAACTATCTACCCTGAAGCTTTCTTT; CDR3 protein: CSVETIYPEAFF
J gene: TRBJ2-5; D gene: NA; clone size: NA; V gene: TRBV9; CDR3 DNA: TGTGCCAGCAGCGTAGGCAGGGAAGAGACCCAGTACTTC; CDR3 protein: CASSVGREETQYF
J gene: TRBJ1-2; D gene: NA; clone size: NA; V gene: TRBV29-1; CDR3 DNA: TGCAGCTATGGCGGGACGGAGGACTATGGCTACACCTTC; CDR3 protein: CSYGGTEDYGYTF
J gene: TRBJ2-3; D gene: NA; clone size: NA; V gene: TRBV29-1; CDR3 DNA: TGCAGCGTCCGAACGGGAGACGTCCAGGGAGATACGCAGTATTTT; CDR3 protein: CSVRTGDVQGDTQYF
J gene: TRBJ2-7; D gene: NA; clone size: few; V gene: TRBV7-2; CDR3 DNA: TGTGCCAGCAGCCGGGGGTACCCGGGCGAGCAGTACTTC; CDR3 protein: CASSRGYPGEQYF